Below, 21 T cell receptor beta chains from the same sample are listed, as sequenced in a study of T cell responses to AZD1222 COVID-19 vaccine. Sequenced by immunoSEQ multiplex PCR; TCRdb stores in-frame clones only, minus some. The top ten hold around 8% of the sample, which has some 130,000 clones, roughly 88% seen once. This specimen consisted of peripheral blood, obtained on day 0 of AZD1222 vaccination. Receptors were obtained from an adult in good health.

This clone appeared a few times. The rearrangement links TRBV28 to TRBJ1-3; 9 bases map to TRBD1. The CDR3 covers 16 residues. With 5 bases clipped from V and 3 bases from J, the junction kept 8 bases outside the gene matches. Germline assignment: CDR1 MDHEN and CDR2 SYDVKM. CDR3 amino acids: CASSGITGGSGNTIYF. In DNA, the CDR3 is TGTGCCAGCAGTGGAATTACAGGGGGCAGTGGAAACACCATATATTTT.

In nucleotides, the CDR3 is TGTGCCACCAGGGGGGGACCCCTGGGCTACGAGCAGTACTTC. Translated, it gives CATRGGPLGYEQYF. The V call is TRBV27, the J call TRBJ2-7; either TRBD1 or TRBD2 may fit D (7 bases each). Germline V CDR1 and CDR2: MNHEY, SMNVEV (reference sequence). This CDR3 is built from 14 residues. The V gene lost 10 bases and the J gene lost 3 bases, with 19 bases spanning the gap.

This clone was detected only once. CDR3: CASSLGPGGKTGELFF. The CDR3 nucleotides are TGTGCCAGCAGCCTTGGTCCGGGGGGGAAGACCGGGGAGCTGTTTTTT. V usage is TRBV3-1 (or the pseudogene TRBV3-2) and J usage is TRBJ2-2; 8 bases are shared with TRBD2. CDR1 and CDR2 from the germline V gene are LGHDT and YNNKEL (reference sequence). There are 16 residues in the CDR3. The junction had 9 bases not matched to a gene; V was cut back by 4 bases and J by 5 bases.

The CDR3 is CASNWGQNSNQPQHF. The CDR3 nucleotides are TGTGCCAGCAATTGGGGACAGAATAGCAATCAGCCCCAGCATTTT. This chain connects TRBV28 to TRBJ1-5, with 7 bases aligning to TRBD1. CDR1 and CDR2 (germline): MDHEN, SYDVKM. The CDR3 sequence is 15 residues long. V lost 7 bases, J lost 0 bases, and 6 bases stayed unmatched.

V gene TRBV5-4 combines with J gene TRBJ2-3; the match to TRBD2 covers 15 bases. The ends lost 3 bases at V and 0 bases at J; junction bases unmatched: 8. CDR1 and CDR2 from the germline V gene are SGHNT and YYREEE (reference sequence). This CDR3 region has 19 residues. The DNA of the CDR3 is TGTGCCAGCAGCTCCCCTGGGACTAGCGGGGGGCCTAGCACAGATACGCAGTATTTT. Translation gives CASSSPGTSGGPSTDTQYF.

V usage is TRBV5-1 and J usage is TRBJ2-5, with 7 positions matching TRBD1. With 4 bases clipped from V and 5 bases from J, the junction kept 11 bases outside the gene matches. The germline V gene has CDR1 SGHRS and CDR2 YFSETQ. There are 15 residues in the CDR3. For the CDR3, the DNA is TGCGCCAGCAGCCTCGAGGGGGCAGGAACGGAGACCCAGTACTTC. Protein: CASSLEGAGTETQYF.

The genes are TRBV2 and TRBJ2-5, with no clear D. Trimming left V 6 bases short and J 5 bases short, with 16 bases between. Germline-derived CDR1 and CDR2 are SNHLY and FYNNEI. The length of the CDR3 is 14 residues. CDR3: CASRSLLPTETQYF. Written as DNA, the CDR3 is TGTGCCAGCAGGTCATTACTTCCCACCGAGACCCAGTACTTC.

The chain couples TRBV4-1 to TRBJ2-3, with a tentative D call TRBD2 (5 bases). The germline CDR1 and CDR2 sequences are MGHRA and YSYEKL. V was shortened by 1 base and J by 4 bases, with 18 bases between the two germline ends. The CDR3 runs 17 residues. CDR3 in amino acids: CASSQVSLLGSADTQYF. The CDR3 DNA reads TGCGCCAGCAGCCAAGTATCGTTGCTGGGGAGCGCAGATACGCAGTATTTT.

The chain has TRBV12-3 or TRBV12-4 and TRBJ1-4; 7 bases match TRBD1. The junction had 6 bases not matched to a gene; V was cut back by 3 bases and J by 11 bases. The CDR3 has 13 amino acids. CDR3 protein: CASSLGQSGKLFF. CDR3 sequence (DNA): TGTGCCAGCAGTTTGGGACAGTCTGGGAAACTGTTTTTT.

V is TRBV2 and J is TRBJ2-7, with D unclear. V lost 5 bases to trimming and J lost 4 bases, with 12 bases between them. The CDR3 contains 13 residues. Germline CDR1 reads SNHLY; CDR2 reads FYNNEI. In nucleotides, the CDR3 is TGTGCCAGCAGTCAGAGGTCTGGGTACGAGCAGTACTTC. Encoded protein: CASSQRSGYEQYF.

J is TRBJ2-7 and V is TRBV30; a weak D match, TRBD1 (6 bases). CDR1 and CDR2 (germline): GTSNPN, SVGIG (reference sequence). The CDR3 is 12 amino acids. V was shortened by 4 bases and J by 2 bases, with 9 bases between the two germline ends. The CDR3 protein is CAWIRDTYEQYF. CDR3 DNA sequence: TGTGCCTGGATCCGGGACACCTACGAGCAGTACTTC.

The V gene is TRBV6-1, the J gene TRBJ2-1, with D maybe TRBD1 (6 bases). Trimming removed 1 base at V and 10 bases at J, with 14 bases between. This CDR3 has 14 amino acids. Germline assignment: CDR1 MNHNS and CDR2 SASEGT. CDR3 nucleotide sequence: TGTGCCAGCAGTGAAGGACAGGCGGGTAGGGAGCAGTTCTTC. It encodes CASSEGQAGREQFF.

The rearrangement joins TRBV18 to TRBJ2-3, with 7 positions matching TRBD1. The trim removed 1 base at V and 1 base at J, leaving 5 bases unmatched. The CDR3 totals 16 residues. Germline V gene lookup returns CDR1 KGHSH and CDR2 LQKENI. CDR3 loop: CASSPLIGQGTDTQYF. The CDR3 nucleotides read TGTGCCAGCTCACCACTGATTGGACAGGGCACAGATACGCAGTATTTT.

This clone came up once. The chain links TRBV19 to TRBJ1-1; 8 bases are shared with TRBD1. Trimming took 7 bases from V and 0 from J; bases not matched to a gene: 10. Germline V gene lookup returns CDR1 LNHDA and CDR2 SQIVND (reference sequence). CDR3 length: 16 amino acids. This CDR3 is CASTRDRSSMNTEAFF. DNA of the CDR3: TGTGCCAGTACCCGGGACAGGAGCTCGATGAACACTGAAGCTTTCTTT.

DNA for the CDR3: TGTGCCAGCAGGCGAGCGGGGGGGGGCCCAGATACGCAGTATTTT. It encodes CASRRAGGGPDTQYF. The chain is built from TRBV2 and TRBJ2-3; 10 bases are shared with TRBD2. Germline lookup yields CDR1 SNHLY and CDR2 FYNNEI. The CDR3 runs to 15 residues. The J segment lost 4 bases and the V segment lost 6 bases, leaving 7 bases of the junction unmatched.

This clone was observed a single time. This rearrangement joins TRBV2 to TRBJ2-3, with D possibly matching TRBD1 (6 bases). This CDR3 has 14 residues. Germline assignment: CDR1 SNHLY and CDR2 FYNNEI. Trimming pared 5 bases from V and 2 bases from J, leaving 11 bases between. CDR3 in amino acids: CASSRQGITDTQYF. The CDR3 region has the DNA TGTGCCAGCAGTAGGCAGGGGATCACAGATACGCAGTATTTT.

DNA of the CDR3: TGTGCCAGCAGTGATGGTCAGCCCCAGCATTTT. Translation gives CASSDGQPQHF. The gene calls are TRBV6-1 and TRBJ1-5; the D is unclear. CDR3 size: 11 residues. The germline V gene encodes CDR1 MNHNS and CDR2 SASEGT. V gave up 3 bases and J gave up 6 bases, with 3 bases separating them.

The chain employs TRBV5-4 and TRBJ1-5, with TRBD1 identical over 7 bases. CDR3 length: 14 amino acids. V gave up 2 bases and J gave up 3 bases; unmatched junction bases: 2. Germline CDR1 reads SGHNT; CDR2 reads YYREEE (reference sequence). The CDR3: CASSLQGPNQPQHF. In nucleotides, the CDR3 is TGTGCCAGCAGCTTACAGGGGCCCAATCAGCCCCAGCATTTT. The entire variable domain, with the rest obtained from reference TRBV5-4 and TRBJ1-5, is as follows: ETGVTQSPTHLIKTRGQQVTLRCSSQSGHNTVSWYQQALGQGPQFIFQYYREEENGRGNFPPRFSGLQFPNYSSELNVNALELDDSALYLCASSLQGPNQPQHFGDGTRLSIL.

The chain carries TRBV5-1 and TRBJ2-5; D might be TRBD1 (5 bases). This CDR3 spans 13 amino acids. V lost 0 bases and J 3 bases, leaving 6 bases between the germline ends. Germline CDR1 SGHRS, CDR2 YFSETQ. This CDR3 is CASSLAGKETQYF. In DNA form, the CDR3 reads TGCGCCAGCAGCTTGGCAGGGAAAGAGACCCAGTACTTC.

Worth noting for this clone: A far more abundant clone sits one base away, making this likely a read error. The chain joins TRBV27 to TRBJ2-1; 12 positions agree with TRBD2. The CDR3 length is 15 residues. Germline V gene lookup returns CDR1 MNHEY and CDR2 SMNVEV (reference sequence). Trimming cost V 6 bases and J 5 bases; bases outside gene matches: 5. The CDR3: CASSPSGRANNEQFF. In DNA form, the CDR3 reads TGTGCCAGCAGCCCTAGCGGGAGGGCCAACAATGAGCAGTTCTTC.

The chain employs TRBV28 and TRBJ2-5; 7 positions agree with TRBD1. This CDR3 spans 15 amino acids. The V segment lost 5 bases and the J segment 4 bases; nucleotides outside the gene matches: 10. CDR1 MDHEN and CDR2 SYDVKM come from the germline V gene. CDR3 protein: CASSAPTGEGETQYF. DNA of the CDR3: TGTGCCAGCAGTGCCCCAACAGGGGAAGGAGAGACCCAGTACTTC.